This TCR beta chain is drawn from a study of shared clonotypes between healthy human individuals. Sequenced by immunoSEQ multiplex PCR; TCRdb stores in-frame clones only, minus some. The top ten hold 0.1% to 0.15% of the sample, which has over 2 million clones, 85% to 95% seen once. General study findings and limits: The sharing of around 5% of naive CD4 clonotypes was seen across a handful of donors. Among donors, clonotype sharing was expected to be affected by sequencing depth. Memory subsets generally showed smaller estimated richness than naive subsets did.

With 10 bases removed from V and 0 bases from J, the gap between germline ends came to 22 bases. Germline CDR1 reads MNHEY; CDR2 reads SMNVEV (reference sequence). CDR3 length: 16 amino acids. With respect to this clone: Its specificity is unknown.

Specimen: naive CD4+ T cells sorted from blood. Regarding subset: CD45RA+ positively selected. The rearrangement links TRBV27 to TRBJ2-7, with a tentative D call TRBD2 (6 bases). The origin of this receptor is a man aged 18 to 29 in good health. This CDR3 reads CANRRRRDCSSYEQYF. In DNA, the CDR3 is TGTGCCAACCGTCGCCGACGGGACTGTTCCTCCTACGAGCAGTACTTC.